The clone carrying this T cell receptor (beta chain) was detected many times. Antigen unknown. The CDR3 is 16 amino acids. Trimming at V came to 5 bases and at J to 0 bases, leaving 6 bases not matched to a gene. This sample was taken from a study of identical twins. Study findings and constraints: Alpha sequences out of frame and shared by twins had excess low generation probability.

TCRdb used MiXCR to reprocess the 5' RACE reads, holding one entry per CDR3 protein. Of about 100,000 distinct CDR3 sequences in the sample, 5.9% were seen once. Sequenced input: memory T cells sorted from blood. The chain links TRBV12-3 or TRBV12-4 to TRBJ2-1; TRBD2 matches 8 bases. This TCR came from a woman aged 45-65 years in good health. CDR3 sequence reads: CASSEGLVSSYNEQFF. The CDR3 region has the DNA TGTGCCAGCAGTGAGGGACTAGTGAGCTCCTACAATGAGCAGTTCTTC.